The T cell receptor beta chain under discussion was sequenced for a study of graft-versus-host responses after intestinal transplantation. Broader study findings: Individuals carrying graft-donor T cell macrochimerism showed high graft-versus-host to host-versus-graft clonal ratios in allografts.

TCRdb keeps only in-frame clones here, not all; method: immunoSEQ multiplex PCR. Of 99,000 or so clones in the sample, more than 70% were seen once. The V gene's germline CDR1 is SGHTA and CDR2 FQGNSA. Trimming removed 5 bases from V and 2 bases from J, with 6 bases in between. There are 13 residues in the CDR3. About this clone itself: Its antigen is not known.

Sequenced material: PBMCs, taken 255 days after intestinal transplant. This sequence originates from a human patient who received an intestinal transplant, so some T cells may come from the graft donor. V is TRBV7-2 and J is TRBJ2-2; D unclear. The CDR3 nucleotides are TGTGCCAGCAGCCTAACCAACACCGGGGAGCTGTTTTTT. This translates into CASSLTNTGELFF.